This TCR beta chain was profiled in a study of shared clonotypes between healthy human individuals (dated by TCRdb to 2020 to 2021). For the study in its entirety: The cohort comprised a couple of women and a few men aged 18 to 49 years. To increase sequencing depth and limit assay-specific biases, different laboratories used diverse techniques to prepare libraries and sequence TCR repertoires. Per donor, leukapheresis produced somewhere between about 0.85 and 10 billion PBMCs. To estimate repertoire size and how much clonotype sharing occurs between individuals, the study deeply sequenced the blood TCR repertoires of five or six healthy adults. On the study overall, not on this receptor specifically: The small number of donors limited the genetic and exposure-history diversity represented. Based on pairwise subsampling, the degree of clonotype sharing among donors was expected to be affected by sequencing depth. Sampling was limited to blood, and TCR repertoires in tissue likely differ from TCR repertoires in blood.

Note on this clone: There is no known antigen for this receptor. One base away there is no much larger clone; base qualities are not given.

V loses 2 bases, J loses 5 bases, and the germline ends lie 12 bases apart. CDR1 and CDR2 are drawn from the germline V gene (reference sequence): LNHDA, SQIVND. Including the terminal cysteine and phenylalanine, the CDR3 comprises 14 residues. The DNA shown is the 42-base CDR3, in frame from base 1. Using the deep immunoSEQ assay, multiplex PCR amplified TCR CDR3 regions from genomic DNA. For each cell subset, the extracted genomic DNA was distributed evenly across all wells of several immunoSEQ 96-well plates, and each plate served as one replicate. Each replicate PCR for unsorted PBMC received about 300 ng genomic DNA, equal to about 30,000 T cell genomes. Ten immunoSEQ deep assay plates were used to sequence the unsorted PBMC genomic DNA. Purified libraries were measured with a Qubit 3.0 fluorometer, size-checked on a Bioanalyzer 2100, and measured again with the KAPA Library Quantification kit. Every immunoSEQ 96-well plate was sequenced on a separate single-read 150-cycle Illumina NextSeq 550 flow cell. The original pipeline was this. The immunoSEQ output contained only junctional sequences without quality scores, so filtering could not match that applied to full-length reads. To assign V/J genes and CDR3, sequences were annotated against IMGT germline references using PyIR, a Python wrapper for IgBLAST v1.9. Reads with weak V/J assignments (E-value above 1e-6), missing CDR3, stop codons, out-of-frame junctions, or ambiguous translated residues were removed. A V3J clonotype was defined by an identical inferred V gene, J gene, and CDR3 amino acid sequence. The percentage overlap between two repertoires was calculated by dividing the number of shared unique clonotypes by the size of the smaller repertoire. RTK rarefaction, the Chao1 estimator, and Recon v2.1 estimates of unobserved clonotypes were used to assess repertoire richness. TCRdb retrieved this table from immuneACCESS and kept in-frame rearrangements only. Not all clones are present; in checked studies, unresolved V genes account for under half, and no reason is known for the remainder. That table is the source of V, J and clone size, and D and trimming were worked out from the DNA. For this sample there are around 450,000 clones; more than 75% appear just once. Approximately 13% of the sample belongs to the ten largest clones.

The donors were healthy, HIV-negative adults with no recently reported acute infections or vaccinations. Every donor was a Caucasian adult living in Nashville, Tennessee, USA. For unsorted samples, some 87 million PBMCs were counted, and genomic DNA was extracted using the QIAamp DNA Blood Mini kit. Blood was collected by leukapheresis, and PBMCs were isolated by Ficoll-Histopaque density gradient centrifugation and then cryopreserved in liquid nitrogen vapor phase. Sample: PBMCs. This chain joins TRBV19 to TRBJ2-5; the D gene is perhaps TRBD1, from 6 matching bases. This sequence was found in a woman aged 35 to 49 in good health. Some clones in this sample may be carry-over from other donors' samples. The CDR3 reads CASSISDRRETQYF. The DNA sequence is TGTGCCAGTAGTATAAGTGACAGGCGGGAGACCCAGTACTTC.